The 14 T cell receptor beta chains given below trace back to one sample, sequenced in a study of blood T cells in healthy people across ages. A second PCR of roughly 6 to 12 cycles used a sample-barcoded 5' primer and a J-beta primer mix. MiXCR was run by TCRdb on the 5' RACE reads, yielding one entry per CDR3 protein. The sample lists roughly 800,000 distinct CDR3 sequences; 58% were seen once. Sequencing used blood. Receptor source: a man aged 30 to 45 in good health.

V usage is TRBV6-6 and J usage is TRBJ2-7, with a weak D call TRBD1 (5 bases). Germline V gives CDR1 MNHNY, CDR2 SVGAGI (reference sequence). This CDR3 comprises 11 residues. V lost 6 bases and J lost 7, with 10 bases in between. CDR3 sequence: CASSDRQEQYF. CDR3 sequence (DNA): TGTGCCAGCAGCGACAGACAGGAGCAGTACTTC.

This chain connects TRBV29-1 to TRBJ2-1; TRBD2 might be the D (6 bases). This CDR3 has 14 amino acids. The germline V gene has CDR1 SQVTM and CDR2 ANQGSEA. The ends were cut back, 7 bases at V and 3 bases at J, with 16 bases in the middle. CDR3 amino acids: CSAQILGGYNEQFF. CDR3 DNA: TGCAGCGCCCAGATTTTGGGAGGCTACAATGAGCAGTTCTTC.

The V and J genes are TRBV12-3 or TRBV12-4 and TRBJ1-4; D is undetermined. The V end was cut by 5 bases, the J end by 3 bases, with 10 bases between. The CDR3 sequence is 14 residues long. This CDR3 is CASSPGWANEKLFF. Here the CDR3 DNA reads TGTGCCAGCAGTCCTGGATGGGCTAATGAAAAACTGTTTTTT.

This rearrangement joins TRBV28 to TRBJ2-5; D gene ambiguous. Germline V gene data show CDR1 as MDHEN and CDR2 as SYDVKM. This CDR3 contains 14 residues. Trimming removed 5 bases from V and 5 bases from J, with 15 bases in between. The CDR3: CASSRNPDEETQYF. In nucleotides, the CDR3 is TGTGCCAGCAGTCGAAACCCAGATGAGGAGACCCAGTACTTC.

The V call is TRBV3-1, the J call TRBJ2-5, with D possibly being TRBD2 (5 bases). The germline V and J ends were trimmed by 1 base and 13 bases, with 10 bases remaining between them. CDR1 is LGHDT and CDR2 is YNNKEL in the germline V gene (reference sequence). This CDR3 contains 11 residues. CDR3 residues: CASSQGGEGYF. CDR3 nucleotide sequence: TGTGCCAGCAGCCAAGGAGGAGAGGGGTACTTC.

J is TRBJ2-4 and V is TRBV6-1; 7 nucleotides align to TRBD1. CDR3 length: 15 residues. Trimming removed 4 bases from V and 0 bases from J; junction bases left unmatched: 3. Germline V gene lookup returns CDR1 MNHNS and CDR2 SASEGT. This CDR3 reads CASSGGQIAKNIQYF. The CDR3 region has the DNA TGTGCCAGCAGTGGGGGACAGATAGCCAAAAACATTCAGTACTTC.

The rearrangement joins TRBV21-1 to TRBJ2-3; the table's D call of TRBD1 was not tested on the DNA. TRBV21-1 constitutes a pseudogene. The CDR3 spans 14 residues. CDR3 sequence (DNA): TGTGCCAGCGCCTTAGGGGTTAGCACAGATACGCAGTATTTT. It is translated as CASALGVSTDTQYF.

This clonotype has only a few counts. V is TRBV9 and J is TRBJ2-6; D is unclear. The length of the CDR3 is 15 residues. The germline gives CDR1 SGDLS, CDR2 YYNGEE. V was clipped by 3 bases and J by 0 bases, with 7 bases between them. The CDR3 reads CASSGDSSGANVLTF. The CDR3 DNA reads as TGTGCCAGCAGCGGTGATAGCTCTGGGGCCAACGTCCTGACTTTC.

This chain uses TRBV3-1 with TRBJ2-7; TRBD1 agrees at 11 bases. Germline CDR1 is LGHDT and CDR2 is YNNKEL (reference sequence). V shed 1 base, J shed 3 bases, and the junction held 5 bases outside the gene matches. The CDR3 covers 16 residues. CDR3 amino acids: CASSQVSGTGGYEQYF. For the CDR3, the DNA is TGTGCCAGCAGCCAAGTCTCCGGGACAGGGGGCTACGAGCAGTACTTC.

The chain uses TRBV2 and TRBJ2-7, with a tentative D call TRBD2 (7 bases). V was clipped by 7 bases and J by 5 bases, with 15 bases between them. CDR3 length: 13 amino acids. The germline CDR1 and CDR2 sequences are SNHLY and FYNNEI. CDR3 sequence (DNA): TGTGCCAGCACGGGGGGCCGTTTGAACGAGCAGTACTTC. This sequence encodes CASTGGRLNEQYF.

This chain joins TRBV21-1 and TRBJ1-2; TRBD1 is taken as the D call from the table, unchecked against the DNA. TRBV21-1 corresponds to a pseudogene. The CDR3 extends over 17 amino acids. The CDR3, as DNA: TGTGCCAGCAGCAAAGAGAAGGGCGCAGGGGACGTCCCTGGCTACACCTTC. Amino acid sequence: CASSKEKGAGDVPGYTF.

The sample holds a few counts of this clonotype. J is TRBJ2-5 and V is TRBV7-9; 13 nucleotides line up with TRBD2. The CDR3 consists of 15 residues. From germline, CDR1 is SEHNR and CDR2 FQNEAQ (reference sequence). With 6 bases clipped from V and 4 bases from J, the junction kept 5 bases outside the gene matches. CDR3 in DNA: TGTGCCAGCAGGGCGGGACTAGCGGGACGAGAGACCCAGTACTTC. This codes for CASRAGLAGRETQYF.

The chain uses TRBV11-3 and TRBJ2-4; D gene unclear. The J call is doubtful: the DNA matches TRBJ2-7 better. The CDR3 contains 12 residues. CDR1 SGHNT and CDR2 YENEEA come from the germline V gene. The CDR3 loop reads CARARRRYEQYF. The CDR3 nucleotides read TGTGCCAGAGCCAGGAGAAGATACGAGCAGTACTTC.

V usage is TRBV15 and J usage is TRBJ2-7, with 7 bases fitting TRBD1. The CDR3 contains 16 residues. The V gene's germline CDR1 is LNHNV and CDR2 YYDKDF (reference sequence). V was clipped by 3 bases and J by 0 bases; unmatched bases: 8. CDR3 loop: CATSSPRQGGSYEQYF. CDR3 DNA: TGTGCCACCAGCAGTCCTAGACAGGGCGGCTCCTACGAGCAGTACTTC.